These 14 T cell receptor beta chains came from one sample sequenced in a study of cytomegalovirus exposure and HLA in healthy donors. Researchers ran the PCR with 60 Vbeta and 13 Jbeta primers. Clones were sequenced by immunoSEQ multiplex PCR, and TCRdb holds only the in-frame ones, with some missing. The data contain about 170,000 clones, under 85% of them singletons. Sequenced material: PBMCs. All receptors derive from a female donor in good health and CMV-seronegative.

The chain links TRBV5-1 to TRBJ2-3, with 9 bases lining up with TRBD2. The CDR3 length is 15 residues. Germline V lookup: CDR1 SGHRS, CDR2 YFSETQ. V trimming: 0 bases; J trimming: 6 bases; junction bases outside the gene matches: 5. The CDR3 region is CASSLGASGEDTQYF. In nucleotides, the CDR3 is TGCGCCAGCAGCTTGGGGGCTAGCGGGGAGGATACGCAGTATTTT.

The chain links TRBV7-9 to TRBJ1-1; 7 bases are shared with TRBD1. The CDR3 has 15 residues. V dropped 4 bases and J dropped 4; count of bases not matched to a gene: 9. CDR1 and CDR2 from the germline V gene are SEHNR and FQNEAQ (reference sequence). The CDR3 reads CASSSPRTGATEAFF. CDR3 coding DNA: TGTGCCAGCAGCTCCCCCCGAACAGGGGCCACTGAAGCTTTCTTT.

This clone was recorded a few times. The chain combines TRBV28 with TRBJ2-2; 8 positions agree with TRBD1. Looked up from germline, CDR1 is MDHEN and CDR2 is SYDVKM. The V gene end was trimmed by 5 bases and the J gene end by 8 bases; junction bases not matched to a gene: 7. The length of the CDR3 is 14 residues. CDR3 region: CASSASGGSGELFF. The CDR3 nucleotides are TGTGCCAGCAGTGCCTCAGGGGGCTCAGGGGAGCTGTTTTTT.

V gene TRBV28 combines with J gene TRBJ2-5; D might be TRBD2 (6 bases). There are 15 residues in the CDR3. Between the trimmed V and J ends, which lost 3 bases and 4 bases, there was a span of 15 bases. Germline V gene data show CDR1 as MDHEN and CDR2 as SYDVKM. For the CDR3, the DNA is TGTGCCAGCAGTTTGCGGCAGGAGGGGCCAGAGACCCAGTACTTC. This sequence encodes CASSLRQEGPETQYF.

In regard to this clone: Other DNA variants within this sample encode the same CDR3. The chain carries TRBV5-1 and TRBJ1-1, with 8 bases that match TRBD1. Losses at the gene ends were 4 bases for V and 3 bases for J; bases not matched to a gene: 8. The length of the CDR3 is 15 residues. From germline, CDR1 is SGHRS and CDR2 YFSETQ. For the CDR3, the DNA is TGCGCCAGCAGCACGCTCTCGACAGGGGACACTGAAGCTTTCTTT. Translating gives CASSTLSTGDTEAFF.

The chain carries TRBV18 and TRBJ1-1, with 9 bases aligning to TRBD1. V lost 5 bases to trimming and J lost 5 bases; unmatched junction nucleotides: 3. The CDR3 consists of 13 residues. The germline gives CDR1 KGHSH, CDR2 LQKENI. The CDR3 reads CASSRQGGTEAFF. The CDR3 bases are TGTGCCAGCTCAAGACAGGGGGGGACTGAAGCTTTCTTT. The variable domain in full, with the rest retrieved from reference TRBV18 and TRBJ1-1, is NAGVMQNPRHLVRRRGQEARLRCSPMKGHSHVYWYRQLPEEGLKFMVYLQKENIIDESGMPKERFSAEFPKEGPSILRIQQVVRGDSAAYFCASSRQGGTEAFFGQGTRLTVV.

The genes are TRBV28 and TRBJ1-1; D gene ambiguous. The germline V gene has CDR1 MDHEN and CDR2 SYDVKM. This CDR3 has 12 residues. Trimming took 7 bases from V and 10 from J, leaving 16 bases between them. The CDR3 reads CASTSSGSVAFF. The CDR3 region has the DNA TGTGCCAGCACCTCGTCCGGGTCAGTAGCTTTCTTT.

The rearrangement links TRBV5-1 to TRBJ2-6, with D possibly TRBD1 on 5 matching bases. The V gene's germline CDR1 is SGHRS and CDR2 YFSETQ. The CDR3 has 16 amino acids. V lost 0 bases, J lost 1 base, and 8 bases lay in between. Here the CDR3 reads CASSLVSGSGANVLTF. CDR3 DNA: TGCGCCAGCAGCTTGGTCTCAGGGTCTGGGGCCAACGTCCTGACTTTC. The full variable domain, in which reference TRBV5-1 and TRBJ2-6 provide the parts outside the CDR3, is KAGVTQTPRYLIKTRGQQVTLSCSPISGHRSVSWYQQTPGQGLQFLFEYFSETQRNKGNFPGRFSGRQFSNSRSEMNVSTLELGDSALYLCASSLVSGSGANVLTFGAGSRLTVL.

V usage is TRBV7-9 and J usage is TRBJ2-3, with 13 bases matching TRBD2. Germline trimming cut 1 base from V and 2 bases from J; bases unmatched to any gene: 9. Germline V CDR1 and CDR2: SEHNR, FQNEAQ (reference sequence). The CDR3 is 19 amino acids. The DNA for the CDR3 is TGTGCCAGCAGCTTAGATAGGACTAGCGGGGGCCTAATCACAGATACGCAGTATTTT. Protein: CASSLDRTSGGLITDTQYF. Filled out from reference TRBV7-9 and TRBJ2-3, the complete variable domain reads DTGVSQNPRHKITKRGQNVTFRCDPISEHNRLYWYRQTLGQGPEFLTYFQNEAQLEKSRLLSDRFSAERPKGSFSTLEIQRTEQGDSAMYLCASSLDRTSGGLITDTQYFGPGTRLTVL.

V is TRBV2 and J is TRBJ2-7; possibly TRBD2 for D (6 bases). Germline values: CDR1 SNHLY, CDR2 FYNNEI. The CDR3 totals 15 residues. V lost 2 bases and J lost 3, with 14 bases in between. Written as DNA, the CDR3 is TGTGCCAGCAGTGAAAGTGTCGGGACTTACTACGAGCAGTACTTC. Translated: CASSESVGTYYEQYF.

CDR3 protein: CASMGGAKNIQYF. The CDR3 region has the DNA TGTGCCAGCATGGGGGGAGCCAAAAACATTCAGTACTTC. The V gene is TRBV2, the J gene TRBJ2-4; tentatively, D is TRBD2 (6 bases). This CDR3 contains 13 residues. Germline-derived CDR1 and CDR2 are SNHLY and FYNNEI. Trimming stripped 7 bases from V and 0 bases from J, with 7 bases between.

The genes are TRBV4-3 and TRBJ1-2; D not certain. V lost 0 bases and J lost 4, with 12 bases in between. The length of the CDR3 is 15 residues. Germline values: CDR1 LGHNA, CDR2 YSLEER. CDR3 in amino acids: CASSQDRGPRYGYTF. CDR3 coding DNA: TGCGCCAGCAGCCAAGATCGAGGGCCGCGCTATGGCTACACCTTC.

J is TRBJ2-2 and V is TRBV7-3; 8 nucleotides agree with TRBD2. Germline values: CDR1 SGHTA, CDR2 FQGTGA. The CDR3 loop spans 20 amino acids. The junction had 13 bases not matched to a gene; V was cut back by 1 base and J by 0 bases. CDR3 amino acids: CASSLMYPLAGSTNTGELFF. Written as DNA, the CDR3 is TGTGCCAGCAGCTTAATGTATCCGCTAGCGGGTTCTACGAACACCGGGGAGCTGTTTTTT.

Only a few counts were recorded for this clone. This sequence joins TRBV27 and TRBJ2-3, with D tentatively TRBD2 (6 bases). Germline V gives CDR1 MNHEY, CDR2 SMNVEV (reference sequence). The CDR3 runs to 15 residues. V lost 6 bases to trimming and J lost 2 bases, with 15 bases between them. In nucleotides, the CDR3 is TGTGCCAGCAGCTCCACTAGCCTCCCCACAGATACGCAGTATTTT. Encoded protein: CASSSTSLPTDTQYF.